This TCR beta chain came from a study of T cells after yellow fever vaccination. Study-level points and caveats: Once the booster was given, most primary-vaccination clones reappeared, at about 97% for CD4 and roughly 91% for CD8.

This clonotype has ten or more counts. Its target is unknown. TCRdb called the 5' RACE reads again in MiXCR, with one record for every CDR3 protein. The table lists about 320,000 distinct CDR3 sequences, 3.5% to 4.5% of them singletons. Trimming took 1 base from V and 4 from J, leaving 7 bases between them. This CDR3 has 14 residues. The genes are TRBV12-3 or TRBV12-4 and TRBJ2-2; D call uncertain. The sequences come from PBMCs, collected 15 days after the yellow fever booster vaccination. This TCR was sampled from a man younger than 35 who received the YFV17D yellow fever vaccine. The DNA of the CDR3 is TGTGCCAGCAGTTTAGGTGCCAGCACCGGGGAGCTGTTTTTT. Protein: CASSLGASTGELFF.